What follows are 29 T cell receptor beta chains derived from one specimen sequenced in a study of blood T cell repertoires in COVID-19 (dated by TCRdb to between 2020 and 2021). The method behind the library was the immunoSEQ multiplex PCR assay. TCRdb stores this immuneACCESS table with in-frame sequences only. Part of the clones is absent; in the studies checked, under half of the shortfall reflects unresolved V genes, and no reason is known for the rest. This sample is represented by over 85,000 clones; approximately 80% of them were singletons. The ten largest clones take up 3% to 4% of the sample. The sample taken for sequencing was peripheral blood. These receptor sequences come from a man aged 50-60 years with acute or convalescent COVID-19.

V is TRBV30 and J is TRBJ1-2, with TRBD1 matching over 9 bases. This CDR3 has 13 residues. V trimming: 5 bases; J trimming: 4 bases; junction bases outside the gene matches: 5. CDR1 GTSNPN and CDR2 SVGIG come from the germline V gene (reference sequence). The CDR3 reads CAWGTGLTYGYTF. The CDR3 DNA reads TGTGCCTGGGGGACAGGGTTGACCTATGGCTACACCTTC.

The genes are TRBV19 and TRBJ2-6; tentative D call: TRBD2 (5 bases). V was clipped by 6 bases and J by 2 bases, with 8 bases between them. Germline lookup yields CDR1 LNHDA and CDR2 SQIVND (reference sequence). The CDR3 covers 14 residues. CDR3: CASRGSAGANVLTF. In DNA form, the CDR3 reads TGTGCCAGTAGAGGTAGCGCTGGGGCCAACGTCCTGACTTTC.

The V call is TRBV5-1, the J call TRBJ2-7, with a weak D call TRBD1 (5 bases). The CDR3 sequence is 16 residues long. Per the germline V gene, CDR1 is SGHRS and CDR2 is YFSETQ. V was shortened by 1 base and J by 2 bases, with 16 bases between the two germline ends. CDR3: CASSLYPAQGTYEQYF. The CDR3 DNA reads as TGCGCCAGCAGCTTGTATCCGGCGCAGGGAACCTACGAGCAGTACTTC.

The chain couples TRBV7-3 to TRBJ2-1, with TRBD1 matching 7 bases. The CDR3 spans 13 residues. V lost 4 bases to trimming and J lost 7 bases; unmatched junction nucleotides: 4. Germline assignment: CDR1 SGHTA and CDR2 FQGTGA. DNA for the CDR3: TGTGCCAGCAGCTCCGGACAGGCGAATGAGCAGTTCTTC. Translation gives CASSSGQANEQFF.

In this sample, this clone turned up a few times. An end of the junction does not agree with germline; a read error may underlie this. The J gene is TRBJ2-7, the V gene TRBV3-1 (or the pseudogene TRBV3-2); TRBD2 aligns across 12 bases. This CDR3 has 14 amino acids. Per the germline V gene, CDR1 is LGHDT and CDR2 is YNNKEL (reference sequence). Here the CDR3 DNA reads TGTGCCAGCGGCCAGGGACTAGCGGGTGGAGAGCAGTACTTC. This translates into CASGQGLAGGEQYF.

The rearrangement links TRBV28 to TRBJ1-5; D possibly corresponds to TRBD1 (6 bases). The length of the CDR3 is 16 residues. V lost 8 bases and J 1 base, leaving 18 bases between the germline ends. The germline CDR1 and CDR2 sequences are MDHEN and SYDVKM. The CDR3 spells CASSKSAGTSNQPQHF. DNA of the CDR3: TGTGCCAGCTCAAAAAGTGCTGGGACAAGCAATCAGCCCCAGCATTTT. Combining the CDR3 with reference TRBV28 and TRBJ1-5 gives the whole variable domain DVKVTQSSRYLVKRTGEKVFLECVQDMDHENMFWYRQDPGLGLRLIYFSYDVKMKEKGDIPEGYSVSREKKERFSLILESASTNQTSMYLCASSKSAGTSNQPQHFGDGTRLSIL.

The chain recombines TRBV29-1 with TRBJ2-3; D might be TRBD2 (5 bases). Germline V gene sequence: CDR1 SQVTM, CDR2 ANQGSEA. The CDR3 length is 13 residues. With 6 bases removed from V and 5 bases from J, the gap between germline ends came to 15 bases. The CDR3 reads CSVRGPIVDTQYF. Written as DNA, the CDR3 is TGCAGCGTAAGAGGGCCTATCGTAGATACGCAGTATTTT.

This chain links TRBV4-1 with TRBJ2-7; 9 bases are shared with TRBD1. The CDR3 is made up of 17 amino acids. The germline gives CDR1 MGHRA, CDR2 YSYEKL. J gave up 4 bases and V 0 bases, and 10 bases lay outside the gene matches. CDR3 protein: CASSQDLRTGAVYEQYF. CDR3 nucleotide sequence: TGCGCCAGCAGCCAAGATCTGCGGACAGGGGCGGTTTACGAGCAGTACTTC.

The CDR3 DNA sequence: TGTGCCAGCAGCTTATCGGGGACAGGCAATCAGCCCCAGCATTTT. Protein: CASSLSGTGNQPQHF. The chain links TRBV7-2 to TRBJ1-5; 7 bases match TRBD1. The V gene end was trimmed by 2 bases and the J gene end by 2 bases; junction bases not matched to a gene: 3. Germline V gene lookup returns CDR1 SGHTA and CDR2 FQGNSA. This CDR3 comprises 15 residues.

This chain links TRBV29-1 with TRBJ1-2, with D possibly being TRBD1 (5 bases). The CDR3 covers 14 residues. The ends were cut back, 2 bases at V and 8 bases at J, with 18 bases in the middle. The germline gives CDR1 SQVTM, CDR2 ANQGSEA. The CDR3 sequence is CSVETAGSPMGYTF. The CDR3, as DNA: TGCAGCGTTGAAACCGCAGGGTCCCCCATGGGCTACACCTTC.

The chain employs TRBV18 and TRBJ2-3; possibly TRBD1 for D (5 bases). This CDR3 comprises 13 residues. V dropped 5 bases and J dropped 2 bases, with 8 bases sitting between them. Germline V gene sequence: CDR1 KGHSH, CDR2 LQKENI. CDR3 region: CASSEGATDTQYF. CDR3 DNA sequence: TGTGCCAGCTCAGAAGGGGCCACAGATACGCAGTATTTT.

The chain is built from TRBV6-6 and TRBJ1-2; 9 bases map to TRBD1. Trimming at V came to 4 bases and at J to 1 base, leaving 7 bases not matched to a gene. The CDR3 sequence is 16 residues long. CDR1 is MNHNY and CDR2 is SVGAGI in the germline V gene (reference sequence). The CDR3 DNA follows: TGTGCCAGCAGTTCCTACCGGGACAGGGTTAACTATGGCTACACCTTC. Amino acids: CASSSYRDRVNYGYTF.

The chain employs TRBV18 and TRBJ2-7; 8 positions agree with TRBD1. The CDR3 runs 14 residues. Losses at the gene ends were 4 bases for V and 4 bases for J; bases not matched to a gene: 6. Germline-derived CDR1 and CDR2 are KGHSH and LQKENI. The DNA for the CDR3 is TGTGCCAGCTCACTGGACAGGGTAACGTACGAGCAGTACTTC. Translated: CASSLDRVTYEQYF.

The J gene is TRBJ1-4, the V gene TRBV4-1; TRBD1 aligns across 7 bases. Germline V lookup: CDR1 MGHRA, CDR2 YSYEKL. Trimming cost V 1 base and J 7 bases; bases outside gene matches: 9. The CDR3 length is 16 residues. The CDR3 bases are TGCGCCAGCAGCCAAGTCTTACAGGGGATAGGTGAAAAACTGTTTTTT. Amino acids: CASSQVLQGIGEKLFF.

This chain uses TRBV5-4 with TRBJ1-2; no clear D. Trimming took off 5 bases at V and 2 bases at J, with 10 bases between the two ends. This CDR3 comprises 13 residues. Germline V lookup: CDR1 SGHNT, CDR2 YYREEE (reference sequence). CDR3 region: CASRATKNYGYTF. Here the CDR3 DNA reads TGTGCCAGCAGGGCTACTAAAAACTATGGCTACACCTTC.

To note about this clone: The identical CDR3 is also encoded by other nucleotide sequences in the sample. In DNA form, the CDR3 reads TGCGCCAGCAGCTTGGGAGCGGGAGGGCCCAATGAGCAGTTCTTC. Its translation is CASSLGAGGPNEQFF. The rearrangement links TRBV5-1 to TRBJ2-1, with 10 bases that match TRBD2. The junction had 3 bases not matched to a gene; V was cut back by 0 bases and J by 6 bases. From germline, CDR1 is SGHRS and CDR2 YFSETQ. This CDR3 region has 15 residues.

The chain links TRBV28 to TRBJ2-2; D call uncertain. There are 11 residues in the CDR3. Germline-derived CDR1 and CDR2 are MDHEN and SYDVKM. The V and J ends lost 8 bases and 7 bases respectively, with 8 bases between them. The CDR3 bases are TGTGCCAGCTCTGCCTACGGGGAGCTGTTTTTT. Encoded protein: CASSAYGELFF.

This clone showed up just once. The rearrangement links TRBV28 to TRBJ2-3; 13 bases are shared with TRBD2. The CDR3 covers 16 residues. Germline V gene data show CDR1 as MDHEN and CDR2 as SYDVKM. Trimming cost V 2 bases and J 2 bases; bases outside gene matches: 1. Here the CDR3 reads CASSLGTSGITDTQYF. In DNA, the CDR3 is TGTGCCAGCAGTTTAGGGACTAGCGGGATCACAGATACGCAGTATTTT.

This rearrangement joins TRBV10-3 to TRBJ1-3; D gene unclear. CDR3 length: 15 amino acids. Germline-derived CDR1 and CDR2 are ENHRY and SYGVKD. The V and J ends lost 7 bases and 0 bases respectively, with 13 bases between them. The CDR3 nucleotides are TGTGCCATCAACCACGGCCGGGACTCTGGAAACACCATATATTTT. As protein: CAINHGRDSGNTIYF.

V is TRBV15 and J is TRBJ2-7; D possibly corresponds to TRBD2 (5 bases). The CDR3 extends over 14 amino acids. V was clipped by 1 base and J by 6 bases, with 13 bases between them. Germline CDR1 LNHNV, CDR2 YYDKDF (reference sequence). CDR3 coding DNA: TGTGCCACCAGCAGAGGAGAGGGCCACCCCGAGCAGTACTTC. It yields the protein CATSRGEGHPEQYF.

The chain employs TRBV7-2 and TRBJ1-3, with 8 bases matching TRBD1. The V segment lost 5 bases and the J segment 0 bases; nucleotides outside the gene matches: 3. The CDR3 covers 15 residues. CDR1 and CDR2 from the germline V gene are SGHTA and FQGNSA. The CDR3 nucleotides read TGTGCCAGCAGCACGGGACAGGCCTCTGGAAACACCATATATTTT. It yields the protein CASSTGQASGNTIYF.

Remarks on this clone: At the DNA level, this CDR3 is encoded by other sequences in the same sample as well. The chain uses TRBV6-2 or TRBV6-3 and TRBJ2-5, with TRBD2 as a possible D gene (6 bases). Germline-derived CDR1 and CDR2 are MNHEY and SVGEGT. V was shortened by 0 bases and J by 3 bases, with 11 bases between the two germline ends. The length of the CDR3 is 15 residues. This CDR3 is CASSYSSSGEETQYF. The CDR3 DNA is TGTGCCAGCAGTTACTCGTCCTCGGGGGAAGAGACCCAGTACTTC.

This clone has just a few counts. The chain is built from TRBV6-4 and TRBJ2-2, with 9 nucleotides matching TRBD1. V was clipped by 6 bases and J by 7 bases; unmatched bases: 9. Germline V CDR1 and CDR2: MRHNA, SNTAGT. This CDR3 comprises 15 residues. CDR3 protein: CASSRQGDGIGELFF. CDR3 in DNA: TGTGCCAGCAGCCGACAGGGGGACGGGATCGGGGAGCTGTTTTTT.

The J gene is TRBJ2-1, the V gene TRBV7-9, with TRBD2 matching 12 bases. The CDR3 sequence is 17 residues long. V gave up 1 base and J gave up 7 bases; unmatched junction bases: 8. The V gene's germline CDR1 is SEHNR and CDR2 FQNEAQ (reference sequence). The CDR3 region is CASSLVLAGGLTNEQFF. The CDR3 region has the DNA TGTGCCAGCAGCTTAGTCCTAGCGGGAGGGCTGACGAATGAGCAGTTCTTC.

This chain connects TRBV6-5 to TRBJ1-2; weak D call: TRBD1 (6 bases). V was trimmed by 4 bases and J by 4 bases, leaving 13 bases between them. This CDR3 has 14 residues. Germline V gene sequence: CDR1 MNHEY, CDR2 SVGAGI. The CDR3 region has the DNA TGTGCCAGCAGTTCCCTCAGGGGACCCTATGGCTACACCTTC. This encodes CASSSLRGPYGYTF.

The table lists this clone with a few counts. The V gene is TRBV7-8, the J gene TRBJ1-6, with D perhaps matching TRBD1 (5 bases). There are 14 residues in the CDR3. Deletions cut 2 bases from V and 8 bases from J, with 10 bases between. Germline-derived CDR1 and CDR2 are SGHVS and FQNEAQ. The CDR3 is CASSLMGLDSPLHF. The CDR3 nucleotides are TGTGCCAGCAGCTTAATGGGGCTTGATTCACCCCTCCACTTT.

This clone appeared a single time. The gene calls are TRBV24-1 and TRBJ2-2; TRBD1 might be the D (6 bases). Germline V lookup: CDR1 KGHDR, CDR2 SFDVKD. The V end was cut by 3 bases, the J end by 1 base, with 17 bases between. The CDR3 extends over 18 amino acids. The CDR3 DNA follows: TGTGCCACCAGTGATCCCAAAGCTACAGGGAAGAACACCGGGGAGCTGTTTTTT. This codes for CATSDPKATGKNTGELFF.

The chain combines TRBV5-1 with TRBJ1-1; D is perhaps TRBD1 (5 bases). V shed 4 bases and J shed 1 base, with 11 bases lying between them. CDR1 is SGHRS and CDR2 is YFSETQ in the germline V gene. The CDR3 runs 14 residues. This CDR3 is CASSTRGENTEAFF. CDR3 DNA sequence: TGCGCCAGCAGCACACGGGGGGAGAACACTGAAGCTTTCTTT.

This sequence joins TRBV19 and TRBJ2-1; D might be TRBD2 (6 bases). The germline V and J ends were trimmed by 10 bases and 2 bases, with 18 bases remaining between them. The CDR3 has 15 amino acids. Looked up from germline, CDR1 is LNHDA and CDR2 is SQIVND (reference sequence). The CDR3: CATENPGVPYNEQFF. Here the CDR3 DNA reads TGTGCCACCGAAAATCCGGGGGTCCCCTACAATGAGCAGTTCTTC.